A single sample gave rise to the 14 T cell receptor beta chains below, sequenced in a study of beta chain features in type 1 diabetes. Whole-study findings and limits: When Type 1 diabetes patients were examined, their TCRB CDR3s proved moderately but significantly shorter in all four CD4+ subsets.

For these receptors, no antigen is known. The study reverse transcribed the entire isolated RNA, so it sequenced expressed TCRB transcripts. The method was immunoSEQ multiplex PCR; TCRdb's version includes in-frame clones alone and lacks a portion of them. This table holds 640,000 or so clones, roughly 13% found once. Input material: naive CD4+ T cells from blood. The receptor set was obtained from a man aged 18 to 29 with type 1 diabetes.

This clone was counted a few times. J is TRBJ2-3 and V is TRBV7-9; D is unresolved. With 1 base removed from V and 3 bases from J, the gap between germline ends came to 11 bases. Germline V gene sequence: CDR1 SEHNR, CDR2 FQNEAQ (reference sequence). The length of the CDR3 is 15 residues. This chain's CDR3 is CASSLEGRLTDTQYF. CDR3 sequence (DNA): TGTGCCAGCAGCTTAGAGGGCCGGTTGACAGATACGCAGTATTTT. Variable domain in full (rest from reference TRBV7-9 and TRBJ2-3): DTGVSQNPRHKITKRGQNVTFRCDPISEHNRLYWYRQTLGQGPEFLTYFQNEAQLEKSRLLSDRFSAERPKGSFSTLEIQRTEQGDSAMYLCASSLEGRLTDTQYFGPGTRLTVL.

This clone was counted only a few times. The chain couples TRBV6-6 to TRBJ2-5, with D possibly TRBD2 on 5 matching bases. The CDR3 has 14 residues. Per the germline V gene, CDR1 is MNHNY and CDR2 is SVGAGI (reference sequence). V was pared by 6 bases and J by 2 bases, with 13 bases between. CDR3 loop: CASRHKAGQETQYF. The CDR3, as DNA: TGTGCCAGCAGGCATAAGGCGGGTCAAGAGACCCAGTACTTC.

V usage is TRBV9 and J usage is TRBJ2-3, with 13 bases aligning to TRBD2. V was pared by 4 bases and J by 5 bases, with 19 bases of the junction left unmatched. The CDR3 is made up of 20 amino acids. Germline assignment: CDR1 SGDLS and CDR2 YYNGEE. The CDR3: CASSSHDSWTSGGTQDTQYF. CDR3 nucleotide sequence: TGTGCCAGCAGCTCCCACGACTCCTGGACTAGCGGGGGCACCCAAGATACGCAGTATTTT.

The CDR3: CASRDALKTQYF. The CDR3 bases are TGTGCCAGCAGGGACGCACTTAAGACCCAGTACTTC. This chain uses TRBV6-1 with TRBJ2-5, with D unresolved. The CDR3 spans 12 residues. Germline V gives CDR1 MNHNS, CDR2 SASEGT. The V end was cut by 6 bases, the J end by 6 bases, with 11 bases between.

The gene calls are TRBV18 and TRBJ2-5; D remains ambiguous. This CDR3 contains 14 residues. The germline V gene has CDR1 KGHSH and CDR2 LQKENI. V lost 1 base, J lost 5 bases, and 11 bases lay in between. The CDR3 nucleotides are TGTGCCAGCTCACCACAGGGATTAGGGGAGACCCAGTACTTC. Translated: CASSPQGLGETQYF.

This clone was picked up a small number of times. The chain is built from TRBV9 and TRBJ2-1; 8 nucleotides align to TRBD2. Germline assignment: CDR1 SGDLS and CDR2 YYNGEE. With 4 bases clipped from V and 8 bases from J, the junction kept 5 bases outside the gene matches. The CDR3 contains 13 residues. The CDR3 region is CASSPGLADEQFF. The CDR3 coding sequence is TGTGCCAGCAGCCCTGGACTAGCTGATGAGCAGTTCTTC.

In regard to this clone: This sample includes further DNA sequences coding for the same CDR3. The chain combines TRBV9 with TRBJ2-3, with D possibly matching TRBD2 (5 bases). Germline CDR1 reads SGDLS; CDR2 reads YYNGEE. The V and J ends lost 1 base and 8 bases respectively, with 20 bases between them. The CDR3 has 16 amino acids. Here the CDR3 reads CASSVLGGQNPSTQYF. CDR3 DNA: TGTGCCAGCAGCGTACTAGGAGGCCAAAACCCCTCTACGCAGTATTTT.

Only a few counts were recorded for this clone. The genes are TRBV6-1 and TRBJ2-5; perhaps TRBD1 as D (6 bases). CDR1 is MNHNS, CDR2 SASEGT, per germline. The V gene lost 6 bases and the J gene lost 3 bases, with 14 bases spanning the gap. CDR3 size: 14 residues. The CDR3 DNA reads TGTGCCAGCAGGGAGACAGGAGCAGAAGAGACCCAGTACTTC. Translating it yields CASRETGAEETQYF.

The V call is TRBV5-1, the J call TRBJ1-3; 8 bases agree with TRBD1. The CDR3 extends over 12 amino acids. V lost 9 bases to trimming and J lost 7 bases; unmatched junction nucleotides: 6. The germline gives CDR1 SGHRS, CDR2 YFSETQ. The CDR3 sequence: CATKDRENTIYF. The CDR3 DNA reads TGCGCCACGAAGGACAGGGAGAACACCATATATTTT.

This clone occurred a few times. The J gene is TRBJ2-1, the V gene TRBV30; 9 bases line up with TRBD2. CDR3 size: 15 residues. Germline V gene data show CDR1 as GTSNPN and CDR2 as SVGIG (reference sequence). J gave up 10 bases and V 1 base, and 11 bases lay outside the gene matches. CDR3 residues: CAWSADTAGGREQFF. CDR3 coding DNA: TGTGCCTGGAGTGCAGATACAGCGGGGGGACGGGAGCAGTTCTTC. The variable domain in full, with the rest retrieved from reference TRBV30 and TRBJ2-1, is SQTIHQWPATLVQPVGSPLSLECTVEGTSNPNLYWYRQAAGRGLQLLFYSVGIGQISSEVPQNLSASRPQDRQFILSSKKLLLSDSGFYLCAWSADTAGGREQFFGPGTRLTVL.

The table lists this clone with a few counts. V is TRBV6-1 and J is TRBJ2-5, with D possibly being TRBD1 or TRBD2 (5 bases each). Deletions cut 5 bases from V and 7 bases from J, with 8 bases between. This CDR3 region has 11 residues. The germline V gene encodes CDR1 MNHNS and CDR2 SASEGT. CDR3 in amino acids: CASSYGGTQYF. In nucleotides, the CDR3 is TGTGCCAGCAGTTATGGGGGGACCCAGTACTTC.

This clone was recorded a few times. The CDR3 region is CATSRADQGLYEQYF. Here the CDR3 DNA reads TGTGCCACCAGCAGGGCTGACCAGGGTCTGTACGAGCAGTACTTC. The chain couples TRBV15 to TRBJ2-7; possible D gene TRBD1, 5 bases. The CDR3 length is 15 residues. Germline lookup yields CDR1 LNHNV and CDR2 YYDKDF (reference sequence). V lost 3 bases and J 4 bases, leaving 16 bases between the germline ends.

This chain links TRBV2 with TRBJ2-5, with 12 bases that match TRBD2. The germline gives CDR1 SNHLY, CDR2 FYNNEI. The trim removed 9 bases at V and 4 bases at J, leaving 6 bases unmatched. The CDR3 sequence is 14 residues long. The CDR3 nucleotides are TGTGCCAGACAACCGGGACTAGCGGGAGAGACCCAGTACTTC. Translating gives CARQPGLAGETQYF.

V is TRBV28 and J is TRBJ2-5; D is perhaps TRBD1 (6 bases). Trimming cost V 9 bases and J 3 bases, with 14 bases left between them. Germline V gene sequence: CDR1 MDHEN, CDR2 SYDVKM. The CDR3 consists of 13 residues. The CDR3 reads CASSQGKEETQYF. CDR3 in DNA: TGTGCCAGTTCGCAGGGGAAAGAAGAGACCCAGTACTTC.